A single sample is the source of the 8 T cell receptor beta chains below, sequenced in a study of CD8 T cells in Susac syndrome. Random hexamers served to reverse transcribe roughly 0.45 to 1 ug RNA. TCRdb recomputed calls from the immunoSEQ multiplex PCR reads with MiXCR, one row per CDR3 protein. The table includes about 81,000 distinct CDR3 sequences, 94% detected once. Source material: CD8+ T cells from PBMCs. These receptors all stem from a human donor with Susac syndrome.

The V call is TRBV2, the J call TRBJ1-2; D is ambiguous. Per the germline V gene, CDR1 is SNHLY and CDR2 is FYNNEI. The CDR3 is 17 residues long. The V end lost 2 bases, the J end lost 3 bases, and 19 bases lay between the germline ends. Here the CDR3 DNA reads TGTGCCAGCAGTGAACTCGCTCCCGTGGAGCCCGACTATGGCTACACCTTC. It encodes CASSELAPVEPDYGYTF.

This sequence joins TRBV12-3 or TRBV12-4 and TRBJ1-1; tentatively, D is TRBD1 (5 bases). The CDR3 runs 13 residues. V lost 5 bases, J lost 11 bases, and 18 bases lay in between. The CDR3 loop is CASSGANEGLAFF. The CDR3 DNA reads TGTGCCAGCAGTGGGGCTAATGAGGGGTTGGCTTTCTTT.

This chain joins TRBV9 and TRBJ2-3, with no clear D. The CDR3 contains 15 residues. V lost 0 bases, J lost 3 bases, and 11 bases lay in between. The germline V gene has CDR1 SGDLS and CDR2 YYNGEE. The CDR3 DNA sequence: TGTGCCAGCAGCGTAGTAGACTGGGAAACAGATACGCAGTATTTT. This gives the protein CASSVVDWETDTQYF.

The rearrangement uses TRBV28 and TRBJ2-1; 9 nucleotides match TRBD2. This CDR3 region has 17 residues. V lost 1 base to trimming and J lost 8 bases; unmatched junction nucleotides: 12. Germline values: CDR1 MDHEN, CDR2 SYDVKM. CDR3: CASSLSPPQREDDEQFF. The CDR3 DNA reads as TGTGCCAGCAGTTTATCCCCGCCCCAGCGGGAGGATGATGAGCAGTTCTTC.

The rearrangement links TRBV13 to TRBJ2-3; tentative D call: TRBD2 (6 bases). Germline V gene lookup returns CDR1 PRHDT and CDR2 FYEKMQ (reference sequence). The CDR3 runs to 14 residues. Trimming pared 0 bases from V and 5 bases from J, leaving 9 bases between. This CDR3 is CASSLGQGLDTQYF. In nucleotides, the CDR3 is TGTGCCAGCAGCTTAGGGCAGGGACTAGATACGCAGTATTTT.

This clonotype has more than one count but fewer than ten. This chain links TRBV3-1 with TRBJ1-3; no clear D gene. Germline-derived CDR1 and CDR2 are LGHDT and YNNKEL (reference sequence). This CDR3 has 15 residues. V gave up 4 bases and J gave up 0 bases, with 10 bases separating them. CDR3 in DNA: TGTGCCAGCAGCCTAGTCTTGGGCTCTGGAAACACCATATATTTT. It is translated as CASSLVLGSGNTIYF.

The rearrangement joins TRBV19 to TRBJ2-7; possible D gene TRBD1, 6 bases. Trimming removed 7 bases from V and 7 bases from J, with 23 bases in between. Germline V gene data show CDR1 as LNHDA and CDR2 as SQIVND (reference sequence). The CDR3 runs to 15 residues. CDR3 nucleotides: TGTGCCAGTACCCTAACGGGGCAGGGGAATGTGGAGCAGTACTTC. This codes for CASTLTGQGNVEQYF.

The chain employs TRBV19 and TRBJ2-1, with D possibly being TRBD1 (7 bases). This CDR3 spans 18 amino acids. Trimming removed 1 base from V and 0 bases from J, with 16 bases in between. CDR1 LNHDA and CDR2 SQIVND come from the germline V gene (reference sequence). CDR3 in DNA: TGTGCCAGTAGTATAGGTGCGGGACAGTTAAGCTCCTACAATGAGCAGTTCTTC. Amino acid sequence: CASSIGAGQLSSYNEQFF.